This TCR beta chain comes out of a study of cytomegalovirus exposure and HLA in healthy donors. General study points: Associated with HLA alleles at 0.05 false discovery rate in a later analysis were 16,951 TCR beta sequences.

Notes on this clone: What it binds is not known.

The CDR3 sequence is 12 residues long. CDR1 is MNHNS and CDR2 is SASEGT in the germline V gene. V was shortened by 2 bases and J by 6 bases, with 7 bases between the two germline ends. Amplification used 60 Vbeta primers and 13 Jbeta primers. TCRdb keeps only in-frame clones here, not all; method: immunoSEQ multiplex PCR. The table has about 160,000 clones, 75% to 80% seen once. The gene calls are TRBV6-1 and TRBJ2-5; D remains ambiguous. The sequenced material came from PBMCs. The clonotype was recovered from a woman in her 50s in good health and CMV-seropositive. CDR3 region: CASSEPEKTQYF. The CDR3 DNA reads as TGTGCCAGCAGTGAACCCGAGAAGACCCAGTACTTC.